These T cell receptor beta chains were read from a single sample in a study of Graves' ophthalmopathy and Graves' hyperthyroidism. TCRdb processed the multiplex PCR reads anew with MiXCR; each CDR3 protein has one entry. The sample holds 650,000 to 800,000 distinct CDR3 sequences, roughly 41% seen once. Sequenced: peripheral blood. These receptors were taken from an adult man with Graves' ophthalmopathy. The CDR3 runs from the conserved cysteine through the conserved F or W. The D gene is left open where the match is weak. Clone size is not always given. Where it is, it says once, few, many or a class for expanded clones.

d_gene	v_gene	j_gene	abundance	CDR3aa	CDR3nt
-	TRBV25-1	TRBJ1-4	-	CASSEVTATNEKLFF	TGTGCCAGCAGTGAGGTGACAGCAACTAATGAAAAACTGTTTTTT
-	TRBV5-8	TRBJ2-2	-	CASRAGTVNTGELFF	TGTGCCAGCAGGGCCGGAACAGTGAACACCGGGGAGCTGTTTTTT
-	TRBV25-1	TRBJ2-7	-	CARSSGLATYEQYF	TGTGCTAGGAGCTCTGGTCTAGCGACCTACGAGCAGTACTTC
-	TRBV13	TRBJ2-5	many	CASSADGIQYF	TGTGCCAGCAGCGCCGATGGGATCCAGTACTTC
-	TRBV3-1	TRBJ1-4	few	CASNQQGAEKLFF	TGTGCCAGCAACCAACAGGGAGCTGAAAAACTGTTTTTT
TRBD2	TRBV7-9	TRBJ2-2	-	CASSPGTSGKGGELFF	TGTGCCAGCAGCCCAGGGACTAGCGGGAAGGGCGGGGAGCTGTTTTTT
TRBD1	TRBV25-1	TRBJ2-7	-	CASRDRGSYEQYF	TGTGCCAGCCGGGACAGGGGATCCTACGAGCAGTACTTC
-	TRBV2	TRBJ2-7	many	CASSESWGSYEQYF	TGTGCCAGCAGTGAAAGCTGGGGTTCCTACGAGCAGTACTTC
-	TRBV29-1	TRBJ1-1	many	CSVELGPGTEAFF	TGCAGCGTGGAACTTGGACCGGGTACTGAAGCTTTCTTT
-	TRBV20-1	TRBJ1-2	-	CSASGLVQGYYGYTF	TGCAGTGCTAGTGGTTTGGTCCAGGGCTACTATGGCTACACCTTC
-	TRBV12-3/TRBV12-4	TRBJ1-3	once	CASSFRGGNTIYF	TGTGCCAGCAGTTTCCGGGGTGGGAACACCATATATTTT
-	TRBV12-3/TRBV12-4	TRBJ1-3	many	CASSFGAAGNTIYF	TGTGCCAGCAGTTTTGGGGCTGCTGGAAACACCATATATTTT
-	TRBV20-1	TRBJ2-7	many	CSAWDGSYEQYF	TGCAGTGCTTGGGACGGCTCCTACGAGCAGTACTTC
-	TRBV27	TRBJ1-3	-	CASSHTIYF	TGTGCCAGCAGTCACACCATATATTTT
-	TRBV19	TRBJ1-2	many	CASSIGRDRRSYTF	TGTGCCAGTAGTATAGGCCGGGACCGCCGTAGCTACACCTTC
-	TRBV29-1	TRBJ2-5	-	CSLSRSSIHETQYF	TGCAGCTTATCGCGGTCTAGCATCCACGAGACCCAGTACTTC
-	TRBV10-3	TRBJ1-5	many	CAAAGVGRNQPQHF	TGTGCAGCCGCGGGGGTGGGGCGGAATCAGCCCCAGCATTTT
TRBD2	TRBV2	TRBJ2-6	once	CASRPTSGGNVLTF	TGTGCCAGCAGGCCGACTAGCGGGGGTAACGTCCTGACTTTC
TRBD1	TRBV7-3	TRBJ1-2	-	CASSSGGGGTEYGYTF	TGTGCCAGCAGCTCAGGGGGGGGCGGGACTGAATATGGCTACACCTTC
TRBD2	TRBV9	TRBJ2-5	-	CASSSSGVGANQETQYF	TGTGCCAGCAGCTCGAGCGGGGTCGGGGCCAACCAAGAGACCCAGTACTTC